This TCR beta chain originates from a study of T-cell memory formation after mild COVID-19. In the study overall: TCR clusters largely stayed donor specific.

Whole-study findings and limits: Contracting clones localized mainly to CM and EM when CD4+ and mainly to EMRA when CD8+. Clones that got smaller from day 15 to 85 had even CD4/CD8, while clones growing later tipped toward CD4+.

In TCRdb, the 5' RACE reads were re-called with MiXCR into one record per CDR3 protein. Of about 81,000 distinct CDR3 sequences listed, 20% to 30% were seen once; the top ten hold 42%. This clonotype showed up many times. Its antigen is not identified. Trimming stripped 4 bases from V and 3 bases from J, with 15 bases between. This CDR3 region has 15 residues. Germline CDR1 and CDR2: MNHEY and SVGAGI. The chain has TRBV6-5 and TRBJ1-2; D possibly corresponds to TRBD1 (5 bases). The sample consisted of PBMCs or a T cell subset sorted from them (not recorded which). This sequence was found in a man aged 18 to 29 who had mild COVID-19 (a few samples of this study predate the infection). Cell type and time point are not known. The CDR3 coding sequence is TGTGCCAGCAGTTCCGTCCTCGAGACAGACTATGGCTACACCTTC. Its protein product is CASSSVLETDYGYTF.